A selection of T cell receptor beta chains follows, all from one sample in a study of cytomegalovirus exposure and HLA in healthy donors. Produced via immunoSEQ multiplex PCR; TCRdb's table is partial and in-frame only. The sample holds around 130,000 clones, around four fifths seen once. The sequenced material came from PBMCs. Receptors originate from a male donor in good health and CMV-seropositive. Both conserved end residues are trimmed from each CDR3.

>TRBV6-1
ASRDTLYGYT
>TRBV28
ASSSLASGELF
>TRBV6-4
ASRPGTGEENTEAF
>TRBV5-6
ASSSGYQEAQY
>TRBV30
AWSEGLGTNEKLF
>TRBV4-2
AHPPSRSSGNTIY
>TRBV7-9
ASSLGTGIVAGANVLT
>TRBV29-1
SVEDTGISDTQY
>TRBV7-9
ASSLGTGTSGNYEQY
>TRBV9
ASSPASGRFGTGELF
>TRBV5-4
ASSLPGSQNSETQY
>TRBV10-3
AISGGGGPTNEKLF
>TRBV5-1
ARSDRALNQPQH
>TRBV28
ASSLALNYGYT
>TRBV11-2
ASSLLIASLVGQF
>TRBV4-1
ASSQVRSGISGELF
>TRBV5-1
ASSLGTQGVGNTIY
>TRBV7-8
ASSLLMGQGHQETQY
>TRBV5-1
ASSLPLQGARRTTSTDTQY
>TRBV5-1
ASSFGLAGPRITDTQY
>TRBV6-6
AGGLPGNTIY
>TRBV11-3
ASSLDPGGTDTQY
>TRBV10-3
AISEAGDTDTQY
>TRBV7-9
ASSQYRDGSYEQY
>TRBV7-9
SSISGEETQY
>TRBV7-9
ASSLAVGIVGGYSYEQY
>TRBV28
ASLVSRGNTEAF
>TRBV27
ASSFGGSVHEQY
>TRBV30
AWKGQVPYEQY
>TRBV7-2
ASSLGGSGSYTGELF
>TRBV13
ASSSWTSGSRDEQF
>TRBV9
ASSPHSASGRLYEQY
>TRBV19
ASSISEGARGYGYT
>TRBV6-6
ASSYSNGV
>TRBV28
ASSNLNTEAF
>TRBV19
ASSPYGRSVETQY
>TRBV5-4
ASSASGSVAYEQY